Given below is one TCR beta chain in context. The antigen remains unidentified. V was clipped by 8 bases and J by 7 bases, with 20 bases between them. The length of the CDR3 is 14 residues. From germline, CDR1 is MNHNS and CDR2 SASEGT. After stimulus-free culture, autoproliferating CFSE-dim and non-proliferating CFSE-high T cells were sequenced separately. Cultures began with roughly 5x10^7 CFSE-labeled PBMCs, unstimulated for about 7 days, with replicate wells pooled. CFSE at roughly 0.51 uM labeled the PBMCs, which were then cultured unstimulated. Clones were read by immunoSEQ multiplex PCR, and TCRdb kept only the in-frame ones, dropping some. The top ten hold 2.7% of the sample, which has about 32,000 clones, roughly 88% seen once. The data stem from a study of memory B cells and T cells in multiple sclerosis. Findings of the study overall: Shared clonotype counts depended on differing compartment clone-set sizes and were normalized.

V and J are TRBV6-1 and TRBJ1-2; D might be TRBD1 (6 bases). Material for sequencing was PBMCs from blood kept in culture. This receptor was obtained from a human donor with multiple sclerosis. Written as DNA, the CDR3 is TGTGCCAGCCTCCCCCTACGGGGGCAAGTTGGCTACACCTTC. Protein: CASLPLRGQVGYTF.